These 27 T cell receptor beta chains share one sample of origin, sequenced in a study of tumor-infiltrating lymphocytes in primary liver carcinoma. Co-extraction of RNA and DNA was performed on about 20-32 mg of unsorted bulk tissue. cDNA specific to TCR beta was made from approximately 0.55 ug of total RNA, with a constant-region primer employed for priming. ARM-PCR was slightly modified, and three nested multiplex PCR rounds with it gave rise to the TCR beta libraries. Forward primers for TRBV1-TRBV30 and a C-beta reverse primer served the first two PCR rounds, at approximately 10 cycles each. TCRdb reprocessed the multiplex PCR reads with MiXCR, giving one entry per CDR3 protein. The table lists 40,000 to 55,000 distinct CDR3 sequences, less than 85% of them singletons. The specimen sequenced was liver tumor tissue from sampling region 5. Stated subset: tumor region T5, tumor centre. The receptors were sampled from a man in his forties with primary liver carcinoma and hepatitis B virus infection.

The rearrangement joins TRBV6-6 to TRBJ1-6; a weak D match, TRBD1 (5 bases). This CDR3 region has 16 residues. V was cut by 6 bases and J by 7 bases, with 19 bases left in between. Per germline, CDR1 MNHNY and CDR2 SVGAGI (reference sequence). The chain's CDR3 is CASRPQDKGENSPLHF. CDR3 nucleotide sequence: TGTGCCAGCAGACCACAGGACAAGGGAGAAAATTCACCCCTCCACTTT.

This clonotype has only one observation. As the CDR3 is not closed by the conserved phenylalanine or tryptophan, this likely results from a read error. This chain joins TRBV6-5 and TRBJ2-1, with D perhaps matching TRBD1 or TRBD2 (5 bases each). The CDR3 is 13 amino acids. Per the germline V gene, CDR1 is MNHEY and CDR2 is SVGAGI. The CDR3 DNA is TGTGCCAGCAGTACCCGGGGCGTCAATAAGCAGTTCATC. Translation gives CASSTRGVNKQFI.

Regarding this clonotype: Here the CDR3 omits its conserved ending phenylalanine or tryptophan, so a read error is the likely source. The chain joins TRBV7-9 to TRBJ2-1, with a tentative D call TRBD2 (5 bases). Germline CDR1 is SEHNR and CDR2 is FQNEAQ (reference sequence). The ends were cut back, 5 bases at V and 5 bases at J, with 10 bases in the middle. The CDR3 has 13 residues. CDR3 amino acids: CASSLSDHNEQFV. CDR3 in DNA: TGTGCCAGCAGCCTTAGCGACCACAATGAGCAGTTCGTC.

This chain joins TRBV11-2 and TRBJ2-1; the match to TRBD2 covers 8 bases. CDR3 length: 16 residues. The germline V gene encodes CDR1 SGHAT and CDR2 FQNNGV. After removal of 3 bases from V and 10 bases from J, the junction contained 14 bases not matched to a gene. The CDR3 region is CASSLGIGLATGEQFF. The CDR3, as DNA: TGTGCCAGCAGCTTGGGTATCGGACTAGCCACGGGCGAGCAGTTCTTC.

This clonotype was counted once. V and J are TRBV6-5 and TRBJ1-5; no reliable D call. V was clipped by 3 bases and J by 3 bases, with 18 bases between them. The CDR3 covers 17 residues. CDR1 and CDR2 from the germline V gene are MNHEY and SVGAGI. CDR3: CASSYEPPWVTNQPQHF. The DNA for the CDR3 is TGTGCCAGCAGTTATGAGCCTCCATGGGTCACCAATCAGCCCCAGCATTTT.

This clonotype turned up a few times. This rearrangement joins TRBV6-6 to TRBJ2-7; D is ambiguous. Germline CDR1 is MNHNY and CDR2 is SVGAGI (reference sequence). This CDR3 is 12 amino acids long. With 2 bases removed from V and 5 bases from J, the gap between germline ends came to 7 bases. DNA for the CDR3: TGTGCCAGCAGTTACACGGATAACGAGCAGTACTTC. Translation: CASSYTDNEQYF.

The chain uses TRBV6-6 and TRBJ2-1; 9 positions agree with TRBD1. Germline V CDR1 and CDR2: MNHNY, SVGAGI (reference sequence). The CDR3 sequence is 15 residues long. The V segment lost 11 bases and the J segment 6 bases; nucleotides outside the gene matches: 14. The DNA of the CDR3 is TGTGCCGACAGTTACCTGGACAGGGGTGGCAATGAGCAGTTCTTC. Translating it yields CADSYLDRGGNEQFF.

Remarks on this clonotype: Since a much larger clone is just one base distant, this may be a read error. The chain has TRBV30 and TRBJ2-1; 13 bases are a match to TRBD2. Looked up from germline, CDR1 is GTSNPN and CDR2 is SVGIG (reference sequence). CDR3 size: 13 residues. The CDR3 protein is CAWGTSGTSELFF. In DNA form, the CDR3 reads TGTGCCTGGGGGACTAGCGGGACCTCCGAGCTGTTCTTC.

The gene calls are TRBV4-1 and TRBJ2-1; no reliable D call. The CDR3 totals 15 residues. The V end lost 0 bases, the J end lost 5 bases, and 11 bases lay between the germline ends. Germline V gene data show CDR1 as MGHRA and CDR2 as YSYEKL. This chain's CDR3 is CASSQDPGIHNEQFF. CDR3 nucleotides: TGCGCCAGCAGCCAAGATCCCGGCATACACAATGAGCAGTTCTTC.

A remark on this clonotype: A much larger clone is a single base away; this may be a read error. CDR3: CAGTPWGSNQPQHF. In DNA, the CDR3 is TGTGCCGGCACCCCTTGGGGGAGCAATCAGCCCCAGCATTTT. The V gene is TRBV6-1, the J gene TRBJ1-5; tentative D call: TRBD1 (5 bases). The V and J ends lost 11 bases and 1 base respectively, with 15 bases between them. The CDR3 consists of 14 residues. CDR1 and CDR2 (germline): MNHNS, SASEGT.

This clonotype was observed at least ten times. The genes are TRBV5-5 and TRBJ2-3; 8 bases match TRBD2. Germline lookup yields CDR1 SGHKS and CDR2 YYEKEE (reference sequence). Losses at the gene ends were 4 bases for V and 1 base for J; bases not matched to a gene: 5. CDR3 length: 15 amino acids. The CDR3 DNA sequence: TGTGCCAGCAGCACCCCGACTAGCGGCACAGATACGCAGTATTTT. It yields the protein CASSTPTSGTDTQYF.

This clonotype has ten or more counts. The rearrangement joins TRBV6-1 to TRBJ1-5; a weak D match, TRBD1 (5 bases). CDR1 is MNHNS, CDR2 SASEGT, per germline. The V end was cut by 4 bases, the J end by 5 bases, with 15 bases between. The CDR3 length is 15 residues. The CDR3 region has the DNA TGTGCCAGCAGTGGGGGGTGGACAATCGATCAGCCCCAGCATTTT. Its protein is CASSGGWTIDQPQHF.

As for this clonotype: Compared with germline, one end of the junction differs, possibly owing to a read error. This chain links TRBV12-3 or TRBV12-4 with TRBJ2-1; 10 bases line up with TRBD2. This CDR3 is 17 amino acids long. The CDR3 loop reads CASSLKSSGSSYNEQFF. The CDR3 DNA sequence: TGTGCCAGTAGTTTAAAGTCTAGCGGGAGCTCCTACAATGAGCAGTTCTTC.

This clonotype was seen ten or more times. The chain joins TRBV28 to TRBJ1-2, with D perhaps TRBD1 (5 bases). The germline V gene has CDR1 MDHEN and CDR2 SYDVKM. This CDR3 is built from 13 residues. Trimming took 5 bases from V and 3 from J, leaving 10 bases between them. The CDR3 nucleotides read TGTGCCAGCAGTCTCCGGGACTACTATGGCTACACCTTC. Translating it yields CASSLRDYYGYTF.

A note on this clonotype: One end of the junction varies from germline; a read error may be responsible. As DNA, the CDR3 is TGTGCCAGCAGATCCCGGGACTCGGCCCGCCATGAGAGCCAGTATTTC. Protein: CASRSRDSARHESQYF. The chain employs TRBV11-2 and TRBJ2-5; D perhaps matches TRBD2 (6 bases). The CDR3 spans 16 residues. Germline CDR1 reads SGHAT; CDR2 reads FQNNGV.

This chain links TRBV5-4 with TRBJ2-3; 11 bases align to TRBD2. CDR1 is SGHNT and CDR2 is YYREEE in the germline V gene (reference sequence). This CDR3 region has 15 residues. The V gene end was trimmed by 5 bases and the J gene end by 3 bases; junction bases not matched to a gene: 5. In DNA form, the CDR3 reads TGTGCCAGCAGGACTAGCGGGATCGGGACAGATACGCAGTATTTT. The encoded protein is CASRTSGIGTDTQYF.

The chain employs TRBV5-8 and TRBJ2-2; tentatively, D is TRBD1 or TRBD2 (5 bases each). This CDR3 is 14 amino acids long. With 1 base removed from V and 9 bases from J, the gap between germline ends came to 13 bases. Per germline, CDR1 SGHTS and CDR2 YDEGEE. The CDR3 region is CASSLRGGSRELFF. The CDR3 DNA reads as TGTGCCAGCAGCTTGCGGGGCGGATCCCGGGAGCTGTTTTTT.

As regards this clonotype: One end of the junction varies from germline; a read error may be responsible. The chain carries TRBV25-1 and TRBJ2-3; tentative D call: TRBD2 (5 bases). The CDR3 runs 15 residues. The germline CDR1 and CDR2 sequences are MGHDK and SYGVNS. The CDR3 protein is CASSGSPQSGDTRYF. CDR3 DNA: TGTGCCAGCAGTGGTTCACCACAAAGCGGAGATACGCGGTATTTT.

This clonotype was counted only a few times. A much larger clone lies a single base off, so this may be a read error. In DNA form, the CDR3 reads TGTGCCAGCATCGGGGGGACCAACGGGGAGCAGTACTTC. Translation: CASIGGTNGEQYF. The rearrangement links TRBV6-6 to TRBJ2-7; TRBD2 agrees at 7 bases. V shed 7 bases, J shed 7 bases, and the junction held 10 bases outside the gene matches. CDR1 is MNHNY and CDR2 is SVGAGI in the germline V gene (reference sequence). The CDR3 consists of 13 residues.

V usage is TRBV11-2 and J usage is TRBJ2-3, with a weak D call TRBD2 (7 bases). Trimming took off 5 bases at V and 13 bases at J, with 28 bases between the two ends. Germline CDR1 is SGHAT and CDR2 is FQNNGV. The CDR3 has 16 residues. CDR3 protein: CASSPPGGRGTDTEYF. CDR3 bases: TGTGCCAGCAGCCCGCCGGGGGGCAGGGGCACAGATACAGAGTATTTT.

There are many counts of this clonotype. The CDR3 DNA reads TGCAGCGTTGGAGGGGGCGGTAAGACCCAGTACTTC. Amino acids: CSVGGGGKTQYF. V usage is TRBV29-1 and J usage is TRBJ2-5, with 7 bases lining up with TRBD1. The length of the CDR3 is 12 residues. Germline CDR1 is SQVTM and CDR2 is ANQGSEA. Germline trimming cut 4 bases from V and 6 bases from J; bases unmatched to any gene: 5.

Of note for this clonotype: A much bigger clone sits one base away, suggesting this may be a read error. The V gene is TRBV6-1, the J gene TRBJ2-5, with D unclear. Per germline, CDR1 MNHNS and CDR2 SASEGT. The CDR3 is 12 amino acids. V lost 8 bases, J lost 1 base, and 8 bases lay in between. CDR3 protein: CASSTAQETQYF. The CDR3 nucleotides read TGTGCCAGCTCCACGGCCCAAGAGACCCAGTACTTC.

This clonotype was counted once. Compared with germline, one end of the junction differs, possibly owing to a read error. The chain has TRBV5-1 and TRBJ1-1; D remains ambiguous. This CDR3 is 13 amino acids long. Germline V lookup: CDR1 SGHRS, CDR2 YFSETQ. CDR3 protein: CASSSGVNTEAFF. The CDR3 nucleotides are TGCGCAAGCAGCTCCGGGGTTAACACTGAAGCTTTCTTT.

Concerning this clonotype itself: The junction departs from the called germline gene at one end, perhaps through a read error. The CDR3 DNA follows: TGTGTCAGCAGCCTCGGCGGGACTCTATCCTACGATCAGTACTTC. Protein product: CVSSLGGTLSYDQYF. V gene TRBV11-2 combines with J gene TRBJ2-7; possibly TRBD2 for D (6 bases). The CDR3 spans 15 residues. From germline, CDR1 is SGHAT and CDR2 FQNNGV. Full variable domain (rest looked up from reference TRBV11-2 and TRBJ2-7): EAGVAQSPRYKIIEKRQSVAFWCNPISGHATLYWYQQILGQGPKLLIQFQNNGVVDDSQLPKDRFSAERLKGVDSTLKIQPAKLEDSAVYLCVSSLGGTLSYDQYFGPGTRLTVT.

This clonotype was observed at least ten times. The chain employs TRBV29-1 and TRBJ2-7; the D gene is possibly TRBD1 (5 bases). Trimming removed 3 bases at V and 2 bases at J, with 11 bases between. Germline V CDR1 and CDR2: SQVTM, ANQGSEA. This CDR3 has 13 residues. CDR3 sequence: CSVDGQGPYEQYF. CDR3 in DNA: TGCAGCGTTGATGGACAAGGACCCTACGAGCAGTACTTC.

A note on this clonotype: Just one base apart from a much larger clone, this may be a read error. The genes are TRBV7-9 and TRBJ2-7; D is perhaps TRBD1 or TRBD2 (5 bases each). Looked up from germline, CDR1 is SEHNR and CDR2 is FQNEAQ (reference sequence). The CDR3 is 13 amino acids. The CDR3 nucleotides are TGTTCCAGCAGTAGGGACGCGGCCTACGAGCAGTACTTC. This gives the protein CSSSRDAAYEQYF. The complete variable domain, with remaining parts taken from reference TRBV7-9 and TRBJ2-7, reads DTGVSQNPRHKITKRGQNVTFRCDPISEHNRLYWYRQTLGQGPEFLTYFQNEAQLEKSRLLSDRFSAERPKGSFSTLEIQRTEQGDSAMYLCSSSRDAAYEQYFGPGTRLTVT.

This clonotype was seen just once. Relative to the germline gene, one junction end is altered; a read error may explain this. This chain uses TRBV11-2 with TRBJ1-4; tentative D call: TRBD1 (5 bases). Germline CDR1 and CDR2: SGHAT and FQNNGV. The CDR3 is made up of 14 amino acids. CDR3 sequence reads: CGSSLGVGDGKLFF. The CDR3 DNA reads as TGTGGCAGCAGCTTAGGGGTTGGGGACGGAAAACTGTTTTTT.